The sequence of this TCR beta chain was determined in a study of human T cells and chemical hapten exposure (dated by TCRdb to the early 2020s). In the study overall: For sensitization, 2% DPC in acetone was applied to a 2 cm by 2 cm area of upper inner arm skin. Throughout the roughly 25-week study period, patients were also given weekly therapeutic DPC doses on the scalp. Patch tests used Finn chambers with 0.01% DPC on the upper back, scored after 6 days by International Contact Dermatitis Research Group standards. The mostly female patient cohort included alopecia areata with under or over 50% scalp involvement, alopecia totalis and alopecia universalis. The libraries were sequenced as a pool, and the TCR yield per sample differed mostly because of small variations in library volumes within the pool. Peripheral blood TCR repertoire changes were tracked in vivo in alopecia patients during primary and secondary sensitization to the hapten diphenylcyclopropenone (DPC). Patient blood was sampled pre-sensitization (week 0) and at 2, 6 and about 24 weeks after DPC sensitization. Around 30 alopecia patients provided blood for TCR sequencing at one to four time points (pre-sensitization, 2, 6 and 24 weeks). What the authors observed across the whole study: The number of TCRs above 1 in 1000 frequency did not change with DPC sensitization; there was no evidence of global repertoire structure alterations. Repeated subsampling changed both the strength of the expansion versus patch-test correlation and the threshold at which that correlation became significant. Compared with pre-sensitization or healthy control sets, expanded TCRs formed significantly more large CDR3 similarity clusters, which is consistent with antigen-driven responses. Patch test score was positively correlated with the number of PT1 expanded TCRs, with significance at thresholds 8, 16 and 32 but not at 4. Because every patient had alopecia, a presumed autoimmune disease, the patients' immune response might differ from that of healthy individuals.

Interpreted using the paper, the time point label stands for: patch test 3, about 24 weeks after DPC sensitization. What this sample's treatment or condition label stands for: therapeutic diphenylcyclopropenone sensitization with weekly scalp DPC. At each patch-test visit, blood was drawn before the patch test was applied. To be eligible, patients had to be aged 18 to 70, diagnosed with alopecia and judged suitable for DPC therapy, while pregnant patients were excluded. Unfractionated whole blood was collected in Tempus Blood RNA tubes, and total RNA was extracted from that blood. Library prep was done by RACE. The reads were generated on a NextSeq 500. During library preparation, unique molecular identifiers were attached to individual cDNA molecules so that TCRs could be counted in a quantitative, reproducible way. For every blood RNA sample, sequencing covered both the TCR alpha and TCR beta chains. Per the original workflow: A median of around 96,000 TCRs per sample was observed, with a range of about 20,000 to 750,000. V, J and CDR3 annotation of the TCR reads was performed with the Decombinator software suite. For the PS versus PT1 abundance plots, all samples were subsampled to the same number of TCRs (28,000). Expanded TCRs were defined as absent before sensitization and observed at least eight times at the 2-week time point. The public reads were reanalyzed by TCRdb: fastp trimming at Q25, MiXCR alignment, in-frame beta chains only. For every CDR3 protein sequence, its rows merge into one entry that carries the most common genes and DNA. TCRdb's processing, not the study's, gives the V and J calls here. This sample holds approximately 80,000 distinct CDR3 sequences; roughly a tenth were observed only once. The top ten clonotypes cover around 3.6% of the sample.

This clonotype was recorded many times. This receptor's antigen is unknown. No clone much larger than this one lies a single base away; base qualities are absent. V loses 7 bases of germline sequence and J loses 3 bases, and the interval between the two ends is 13 bases. CDR1 and CDR2 (GTSNPN, SVGIG) derive from the germline V gene (reference sequence). From the cysteine up to the phenylalanine, the CDR3 has a length of 13 residues. CDR3 DNA is the only sequence kept; it has 39 bases, read in frame from the first base. Recombination linked TRBV30 to TRBJ1-5, with TRBD1 as a weak D call on 5 bases. This clonotype was sampled from a woman aged 45-65 years with alopecia areata. Some clones in this sample may be carry-over from other donors' samples. The specimen comprised whole blood, sampled in connection with sensitization to the hapten diphenylcyclopropenone (DPC). The CDR3 amino acid sequence is: CASQDKNNQPQHF. The DNA is TGTGCCTCCCAGGACAAGAACAATCAGCCCCAGCATTTT.